The entry that follows covers one T cell receptor beta chain sequence. This specimen comes from a study of T-cell memory formation after mild COVID-19. TCRdb used MiXCR to reprocess the 5' RACE reads, holding one entry per CDR3 protein. The repertoire includes 30,000 to 35,000 distinct CDR3 sequences, 7% to 9.5% of them detected once, and 29% sits in the top ten. With 3 bases removed from V and 2 bases from J, the gap between germline ends came to 20 bases. The CDR3 extends over 17 amino acids. The sequence derives from a man aged 18 to 29 who had mild COVID-19 (a few samples of this study predate the infection). Cell type and time point are not known. The chain recombines TRBV23-1 with TRBJ2-7, with D possibly matching TRBD1 (8 bases). TRBV23-1 is placed among ORFs of uncertain function. The sequenced sample was PBMCs or a T cell subset sorted from them (not recorded which). DNA for the CDR3: TGCGCCAGCAGTCATGGGGGGGGACAGGACCGTACCTACGAGCAGTACTTC. Protein product: CASSHGGGQDRTYEQYF.